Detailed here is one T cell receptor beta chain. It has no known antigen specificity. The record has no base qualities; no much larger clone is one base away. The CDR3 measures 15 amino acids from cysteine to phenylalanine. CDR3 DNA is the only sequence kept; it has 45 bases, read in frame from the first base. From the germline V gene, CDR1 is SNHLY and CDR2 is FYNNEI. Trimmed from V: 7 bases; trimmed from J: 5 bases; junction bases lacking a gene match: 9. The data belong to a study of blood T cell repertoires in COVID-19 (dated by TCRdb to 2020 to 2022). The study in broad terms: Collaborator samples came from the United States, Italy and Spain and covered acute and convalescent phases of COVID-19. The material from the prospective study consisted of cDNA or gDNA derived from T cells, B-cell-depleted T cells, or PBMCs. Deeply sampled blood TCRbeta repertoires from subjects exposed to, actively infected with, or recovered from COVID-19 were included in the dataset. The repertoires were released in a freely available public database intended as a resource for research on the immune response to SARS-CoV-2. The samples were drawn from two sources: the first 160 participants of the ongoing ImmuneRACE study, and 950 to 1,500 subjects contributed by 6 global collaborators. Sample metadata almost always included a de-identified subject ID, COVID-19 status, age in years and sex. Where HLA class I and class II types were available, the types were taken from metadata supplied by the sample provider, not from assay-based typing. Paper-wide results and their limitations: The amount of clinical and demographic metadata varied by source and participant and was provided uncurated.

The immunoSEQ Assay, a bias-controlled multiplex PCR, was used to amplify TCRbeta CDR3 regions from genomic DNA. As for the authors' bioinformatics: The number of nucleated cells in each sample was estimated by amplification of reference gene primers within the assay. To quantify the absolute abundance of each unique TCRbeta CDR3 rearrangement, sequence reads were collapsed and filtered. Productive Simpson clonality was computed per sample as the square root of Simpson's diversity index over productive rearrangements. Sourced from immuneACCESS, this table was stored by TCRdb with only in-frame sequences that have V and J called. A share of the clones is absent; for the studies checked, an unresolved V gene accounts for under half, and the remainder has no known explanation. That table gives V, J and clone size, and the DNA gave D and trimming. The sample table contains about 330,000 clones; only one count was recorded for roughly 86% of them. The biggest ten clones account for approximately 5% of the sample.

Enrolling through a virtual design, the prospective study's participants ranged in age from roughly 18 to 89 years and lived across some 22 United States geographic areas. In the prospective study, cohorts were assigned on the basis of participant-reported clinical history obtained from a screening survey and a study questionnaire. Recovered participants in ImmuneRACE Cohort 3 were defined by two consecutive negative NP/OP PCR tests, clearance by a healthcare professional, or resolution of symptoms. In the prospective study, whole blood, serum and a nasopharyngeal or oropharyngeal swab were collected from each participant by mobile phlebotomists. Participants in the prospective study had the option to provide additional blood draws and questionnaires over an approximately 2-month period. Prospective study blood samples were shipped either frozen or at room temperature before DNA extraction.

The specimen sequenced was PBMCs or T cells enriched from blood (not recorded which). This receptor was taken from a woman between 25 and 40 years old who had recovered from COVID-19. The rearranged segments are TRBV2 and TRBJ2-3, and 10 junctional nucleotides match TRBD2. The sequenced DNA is TGTGCCAGCACCCCAGCGGGGGGGCCGGGAGATACGCAGTATTTT. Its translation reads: CASTPAGGPGDTQYF. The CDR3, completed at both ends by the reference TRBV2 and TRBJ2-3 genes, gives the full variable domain EPEVTQTPSHQVTQMGQEVILRCVPISNHLYFYWYRQILGQKVEFLVSFYNNEISEKSEIFDDQFSVERPDGSNFTLKIRSTKLEDSAMYFCASTPAGGPGDTQYFGPGTRLTVL.